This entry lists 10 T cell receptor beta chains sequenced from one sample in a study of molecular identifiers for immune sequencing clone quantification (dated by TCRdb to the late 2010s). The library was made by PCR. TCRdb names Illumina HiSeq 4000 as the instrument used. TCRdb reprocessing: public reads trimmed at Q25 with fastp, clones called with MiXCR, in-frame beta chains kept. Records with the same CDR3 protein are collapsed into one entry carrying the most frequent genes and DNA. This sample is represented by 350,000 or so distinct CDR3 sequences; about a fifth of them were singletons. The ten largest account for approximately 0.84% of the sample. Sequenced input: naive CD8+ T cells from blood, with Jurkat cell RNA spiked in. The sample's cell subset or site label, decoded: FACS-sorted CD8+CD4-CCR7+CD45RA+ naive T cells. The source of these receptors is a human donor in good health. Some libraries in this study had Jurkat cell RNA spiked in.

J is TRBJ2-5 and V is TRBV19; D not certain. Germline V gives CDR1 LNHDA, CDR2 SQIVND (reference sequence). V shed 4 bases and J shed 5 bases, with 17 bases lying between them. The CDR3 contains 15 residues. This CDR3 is CASSRSTAPRETQYF. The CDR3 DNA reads TGTGCCAGTAGTAGAAGCACAGCTCCGAGGGAGACCCAGTACTTC.

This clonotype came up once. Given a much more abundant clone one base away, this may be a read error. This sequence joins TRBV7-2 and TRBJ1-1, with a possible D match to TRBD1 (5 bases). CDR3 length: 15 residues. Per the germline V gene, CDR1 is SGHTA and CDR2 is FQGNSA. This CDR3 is CVSSPEGIMNTEAFF. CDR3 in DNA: TGTGTCAGCAGTCCCGAGGGGATTATGAACACTGAAGCTTTCTTT.

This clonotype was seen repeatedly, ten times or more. The CDR3 coding sequence is TGTGCCAGCAGCCCGAGGACTAGCGGGGCCTACGAGCAGTACTTC. It is translated as CASSPRTSGAYEQYF. This sequence joins TRBV6-2 or TRBV6-3 and TRBJ2-7, with TRBD2 matching 12 bases. The junction had 5 bases not matched to a gene; V was cut back by 6 bases and J by 2 bases. Germline V gives CDR1 MNHEY, CDR2 SVGEGT. This CDR3 region has 15 residues.

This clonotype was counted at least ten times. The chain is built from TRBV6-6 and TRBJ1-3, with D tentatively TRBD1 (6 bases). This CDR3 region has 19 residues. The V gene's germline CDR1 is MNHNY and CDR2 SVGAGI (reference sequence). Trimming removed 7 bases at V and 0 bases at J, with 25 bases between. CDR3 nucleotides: TGTGCCAGCACCTTCGGACCGGGGGGCCCGGAAAGCTCTGGAAACACCATATATTTT. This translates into CASTFGPGGPESSGNTIYF.

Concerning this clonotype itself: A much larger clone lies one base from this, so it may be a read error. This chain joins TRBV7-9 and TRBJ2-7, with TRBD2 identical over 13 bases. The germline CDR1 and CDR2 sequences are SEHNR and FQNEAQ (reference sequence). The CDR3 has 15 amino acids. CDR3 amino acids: CASSLGLAGAYEQCF. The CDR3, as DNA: TGTGCCAGCAGCCTTGGACTAGCGGGAGCCTACGAGCAGTGCTTC.

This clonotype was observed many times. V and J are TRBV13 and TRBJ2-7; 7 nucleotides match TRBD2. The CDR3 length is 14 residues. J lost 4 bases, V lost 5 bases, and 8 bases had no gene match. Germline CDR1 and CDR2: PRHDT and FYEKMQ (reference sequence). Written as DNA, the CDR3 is TGTGCCAGCAGCATCGGACTAGGAGGTTACGAGCAGTACTTC. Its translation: CASSIGLGGYEQYF.

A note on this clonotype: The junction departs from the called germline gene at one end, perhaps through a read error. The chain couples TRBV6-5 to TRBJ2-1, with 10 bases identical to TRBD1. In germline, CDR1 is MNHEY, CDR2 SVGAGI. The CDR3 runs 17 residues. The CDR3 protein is CAGSYAVFGTGDNEQFF. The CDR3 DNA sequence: TGTGCCGGCAGTTACGCTGTATTTGGGACAGGGGACAATGAGCAGTTCTTC.

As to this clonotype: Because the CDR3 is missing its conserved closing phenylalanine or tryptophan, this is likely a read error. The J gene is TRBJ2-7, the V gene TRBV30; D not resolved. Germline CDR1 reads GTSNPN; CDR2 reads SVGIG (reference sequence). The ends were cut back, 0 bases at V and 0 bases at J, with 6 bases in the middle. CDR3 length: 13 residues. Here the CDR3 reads CAWSVSSSYEQYL. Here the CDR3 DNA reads TGTGCCTGGAGTGTTAGCAGCTCCTACGAGCAGTACCTC.

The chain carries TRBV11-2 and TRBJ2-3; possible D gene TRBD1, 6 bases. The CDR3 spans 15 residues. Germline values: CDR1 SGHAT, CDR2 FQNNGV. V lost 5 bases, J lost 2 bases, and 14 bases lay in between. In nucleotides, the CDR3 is TGTGCCAGCAGCATTCAGGGGTCGCACACAGATACGCAGTATTTT. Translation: CASSIQGSHTDTQYF. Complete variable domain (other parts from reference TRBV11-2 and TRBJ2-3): EAGVAQSPRYKIIEKRQSVAFWCNPISGHATLYWYQQILGQGPKLLIQFQNNGVVDDSQLPKDRFSAERLKGVDSTLKIQPAKLEDSAVYLCASSIQGSHTDTQYFGPGTRLTVL.

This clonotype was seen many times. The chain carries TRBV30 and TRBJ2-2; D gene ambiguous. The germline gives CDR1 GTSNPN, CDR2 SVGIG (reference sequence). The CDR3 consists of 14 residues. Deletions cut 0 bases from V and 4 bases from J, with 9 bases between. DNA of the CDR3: TGTGCCTGGAGTGTACTTGGCACCACCGGGGAGCTGTTTTTT. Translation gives CAWSVLGTTGELFF.